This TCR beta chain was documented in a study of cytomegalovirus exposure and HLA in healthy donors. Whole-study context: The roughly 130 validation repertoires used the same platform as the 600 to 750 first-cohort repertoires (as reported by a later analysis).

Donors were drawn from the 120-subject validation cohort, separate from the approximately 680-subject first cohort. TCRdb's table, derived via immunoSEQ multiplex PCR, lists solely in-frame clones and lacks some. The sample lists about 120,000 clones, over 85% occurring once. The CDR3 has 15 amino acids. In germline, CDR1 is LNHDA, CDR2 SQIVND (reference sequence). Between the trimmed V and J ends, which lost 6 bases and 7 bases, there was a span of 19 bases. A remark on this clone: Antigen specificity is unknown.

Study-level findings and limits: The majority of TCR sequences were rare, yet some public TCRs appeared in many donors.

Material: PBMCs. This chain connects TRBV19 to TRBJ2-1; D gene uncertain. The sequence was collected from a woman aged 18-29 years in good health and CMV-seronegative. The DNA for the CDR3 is TGTGCCAGTAGGGAACCACGGGTTCCGGGTAATGAGCAGTTCTTC. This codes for CASREPRVPGNEQFF.